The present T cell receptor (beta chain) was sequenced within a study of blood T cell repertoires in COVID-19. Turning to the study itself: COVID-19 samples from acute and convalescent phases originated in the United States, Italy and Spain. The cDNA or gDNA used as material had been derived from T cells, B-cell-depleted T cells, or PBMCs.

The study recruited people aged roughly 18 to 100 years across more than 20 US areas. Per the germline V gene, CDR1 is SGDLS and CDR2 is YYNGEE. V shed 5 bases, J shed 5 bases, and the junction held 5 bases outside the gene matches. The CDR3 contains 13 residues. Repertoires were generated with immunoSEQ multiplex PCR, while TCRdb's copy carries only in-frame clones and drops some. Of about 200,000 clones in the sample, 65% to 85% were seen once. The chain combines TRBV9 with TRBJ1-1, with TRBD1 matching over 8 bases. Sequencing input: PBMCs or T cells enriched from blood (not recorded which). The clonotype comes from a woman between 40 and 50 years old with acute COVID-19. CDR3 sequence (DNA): TGTGCCAGCAGAGAAACAGGGGGTACTGAAGCTTTCTTT. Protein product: CASRETGGTEAFF.